Listed here are 11 T cell receptor beta chains from one sample, sequenced in a study of graft-versus-host responses after intestinal transplantation. Antigens for these TCRs are unknown. This table comes from immunoSEQ multiplex PCR, and its TCRdb copy is limited to in-frame clones, with some not included. The sample includes 70,000 to 95,000 clones, approximately 92% of them seen just once. The material sequenced was unstimulated CD8+ T cells sorted from spleen or lymph node cells, taken before transplant. The receptor source for this set is a human donor who was the organ donor for an intestinal transplant.

The chain joins TRBV7-9 to TRBJ2-2, with unresolved D. Germline V gene sequence: CDR1 SEHNR, CDR2 FQNEAQ (reference sequence). This CDR3 has 15 amino acids. V shed 1 base and J shed 5 bases, with 11 bases lying between them. CDR3 in DNA: TGTGCCAGCAGCTTAGTGGTGGTCGGGACCGGGGAGCTGTTTTTT. This codes for CASSLVVVGTGELFF.

This rearrangement joins TRBV9 to TRBJ2-1; D might be TRBD2 (6 bases). The CDR3 runs 16 residues. V dropped 0 bases and J dropped 3 bases, with 13 bases sitting between them. Germline V gene data show CDR1 as SGDLS and CDR2 as YYNGEE. The chain's CDR3 is CASSVEEGIGYNEQFF. In nucleotides, the CDR3 is TGTGCCAGCAGCGTAGAGGAGGGAATAGGCTACAATGAGCAGTTCTTC.

The chain is built from TRBV29-1 and TRBJ1-2; TRBD1 agrees at 7 bases. The CDR3 extends over 13 amino acids. The J segment lost 2 bases and the V segment lost 5 bases, leaving 5 bases of the junction unmatched. CDR1 is SQVTM, CDR2 ANQGSEA, per germline. In DNA form, the CDR3 reads TGCAGCGTTCCCCTACAGGGGAACTATGGCTACACCTTC. It yields the protein CSVPLQGNYGYTF.

This chain uses TRBV19 with TRBJ2-7, with D possibly matching TRBD2 (6 bases). The length of the CDR3 is 13 residues. V lost 3 bases and J lost 6, with 12 bases in between. CDR1 is LNHDA, CDR2 SQIVND, per germline (reference sequence). In nucleotides, the CDR3 is TGTGCCAGTAGTATCGGAGGGTTGACCGAGCAGTACTTC. This sequence encodes CASSIGGLTEQYF.

The genes are TRBV7-9 and TRBJ2-7; D is uncertain. CDR1 is SEHNR and CDR2 is FQNEAQ in the germline V gene (reference sequence). V was pared by 5 bases and J by 3 bases, with 11 bases between. The CDR3 is 13 amino acids. For the CDR3, the DNA is TGTGCCAGCAGCCCGAGTCACCGCTACGAGCAGTACTTC. Its protein is CASSPSHRYEQYF. The variable domain in full, completed from reference TRBV7-9 and TRBJ2-7, reads DTGVSQNPRHKITKRGQNVTFRCDPISEHNRLYWYRQTLGQGPEFLTYFQNEAQLEKSRLLSDRFSAERPKGSFSTLEIQRTEQGDSAMYLCASSPSHRYEQYFGPGTRLTVT.

The chain links TRBV7-8 to TRBJ2-5; D remains ambiguous. Judging by the DNA end, TRBJ2-7 fits better; the J call may be wrong. Looked up from germline, CDR1 is SGHVS and CDR2 is FQNEAQ. This CDR3 is 14 amino acids long. As DNA, the CDR3 is TGTGCCAGCAGCTTAGGGCAGACTGTCTACGAGCAGTACTTC. It translates to CASSLGQTVYEQYF.

This clone was recorded once. The chain has TRBV4-1 and TRBJ1-3; 8 nucleotides agree with TRBD1. V lost 3 bases and J lost 2; bases outside the gene matches: 3. Per the germline V gene, CDR1 is MGHRA and CDR2 is YSYEKL. This CDR3 has 15 amino acids. CDR3 nucleotides: TGCGCCAGCAGCCAGGCGACAGGGGCTGGAAACACCATATATTTT. Encoded protein: CASSQATGAGNTIYF.

This chain joins TRBV2 and TRBJ2-1; 9 bases map to TRBD1. CDR1 is SNHLY, CDR2 FYNNEI, per germline. The V gene end was trimmed by 4 bases and the J gene end by 5 bases; junction bases not matched to a gene: 6. The CDR3 has 15 amino acids. The CDR3 loop is CASSGGQGPNNEQFF. The DNA for the CDR3 is TGTGCCAGCAGTGGCGGACAGGGGCCAAACAATGAGCAGTTCTTC.

The rearrangement uses TRBV9 and TRBJ2-2, with a tentative D call TRBD2 (5 bases). Germline loops: CDR1 SGDLS, CDR2 YYNGEE. The CDR3 is 14 residues long. V was cut by 0 bases and J by 3 bases, with 6 bases left in between. Written as DNA, the CDR3 is TGTGCCAGCAGCGTAGCGAGGGACACCGGGGAGCTGTTTTTT. This sequence encodes CASSVARDTGELFF.

The chain links TRBV7-2 to TRBJ2-7; TRBD2 agrees at 7 bases. CDR1 and CDR2 (germline): SGHTA, FQGNSA. After removal of 5 bases from V and 0 bases from J, the junction contained 16 bases not matched to a gene. The CDR3 consists of 18 residues. In DNA, the CDR3 is TGTGCCAGCAGCCCGATGGCTAGCGGACACCCACTCTCCTACGAGCAGTACTTC. This codes for CASSPMASGHPLSYEQYF.

The chain is built from TRBV27 and TRBJ2-7; 9 bases align to TRBD2. Germline V gene lookup returns CDR1 MNHEY and CDR2 SMNVEV (reference sequence). Trimming cost V 5 bases and J 3 bases; bases outside gene matches: 5. This CDR3 is 14 amino acids long. This CDR3 is CASSLAGGIYEQYF. CDR3 in DNA: TGTGCCAGCAGTCTCGCGGGAGGGATCTACGAGCAGTACTTC.